These T cell receptor beta chains were read from a single sample in a study of brain metastases from non-small cell lung cancer. Clones were read by immunoSEQ multiplex PCR, and TCRdb kept only the in-frame ones, dropping some. The table has about 4,500 clones, 65% to 90% seen once. Sequences were obtained from primary lung tumor tissue. The source is a donor at least 40 years old with non-small cell lung cancer. Both conserved end residues are part of each CDR3. Each record gives: V gene, J gene, clone size, D gene, CDR3 protein, CDR3 DNA. A D gene is named only where the DNA matches it firmly. Rows may omit the clone size; those that give it use once, few, many or a size class.

TRBV5-4,TRBJ2-3,-,TRBD2,CASSRGLAGGQLIDTDTQYF,TGTGCCAGCAGCCGCGGACTAGCGGGAGGCCAGCTTATAGACACAGATACGCAGTATTTT
TRBV18,TRBJ1-2,-,-,CASSPPVNTGYTF,TGTGCCAGCTCACCACCCGTTAACACTGGCTACACCTTC
TRBV28,TRBJ1-1,-,TRBD1,CASSRGQGAFGTEAFF,TGTGCCAGCAGTAGAGGACAGGGTGCGTTTGGCACTGAAGCTTTCTTT
TRBV6-1,TRBJ2-7,few,TRBD1,CASSEGTGIYEQYF,TGTGCCAGCAGTGAAGGGACAGGTATCTACGAGCAGTACTTC
TRBV21-1,TRBJ2-2,-,-,CARASGENTGELFF,TGTGCCAGGGCGAGCGGGGAGAACACCGGGGAGCTGTTTTTT
TRBV7-8,TRBJ1-1,-,-,CASSSSLNTEAFF,TGTGCCAGCAGTTCGAGTTTGAACACTGAAGCTTTCTTT
TRBV10-1,TRBJ2-3,-,TRBD2,CASSDSGLANQDTQYF,TGCGCCAGCAGTGACTCGGGACTAGCTAACCAGGATACGCAGTATTTT
TRBV5-1,TRBJ2-2,-,-,CASKRSGANTGELFF,TGCGCCAGCAAGCGAAGCGGAGCGAACACCGGGGAGCTGTTTTTT
TRBV20-1,TRBJ2-3,-,-,CSATLADTQYF,TGCAGTGCTACCTTAGCAGATACGCAGTATTTT
TRBV4-1,TRBJ2-7,-,TRBD2,CASGPSGTDEQYF,TGCGCCAGCGGCCCTAGCGGGACAGACGAGCAGTACTTC
TRBV20-1,TRBJ2-1,few,-,CSAGVEQFF,TGCAGTGCGGGAGTGGAGCAGTTCTTC
TRBV5-1,TRBJ2-7,-,-,CASSLARGSYSYEQYF,TGCGCCAGCAGCTTGGCTCGGGGGTCCTACTCCTACGAGCAGTACTTC
TRBV21-1,TRBJ2-3,few,-,CASSKLTSRRSDTQYF,TGTGCCAGCAGCAAACTGACTAGCCGGAGATCAGATACGCAGTATTTT
TRBV5-4,TRBJ1-1,-,-,CASSLRENTEAFF,TGTGCCAGCAGCTTGCGAGAAAACACTGAAGCTTTCTTT
TRBV24-1,TRBJ2-5,-,TRBD1,CATSAGDRGVETQYF,TGTGCCACCAGTGCCGGGGACAGGGGTGTAGAGACCCAGTACTTC
TRBV2,TRBJ2-7,-,-,CASSDTRYEQYF,TGTGCCAGCAGTGACACCCGTTACGAGCAGTACTTC
TRBV14,TRBJ1-1,-,-,CASTPYTEAFF,TGTGCCAGCACCCCGTACACTGAAGCTTTCTTT
TRBV25-1,TRBJ2-5,-,TRBD2,CASSEPGLAGETQYF,TGTGCCAGCAGTGAGCCGGGACTAGCAGGAGAGACCCAGTACTTC
TRBV5-1,TRBJ2-1,once,TRBD1,CASSFGTGKDNEQFF,TGCGCCAGCAGCTTTGGGACAGGGAAGGACAATGAGCAGTTCTTC
TRBV28,TRBJ2-3,few,-,CASSFGSTDTQYF,TGTGCCAGCAGTTTTGGGAGCACAGATACGCAGTATTTT
TRBV5-1,TRBJ1-2,-,TRBD1,CASSLASTGDGYTF,TGCGCCAGCAGCTTGGCCTCGACAGGGGACGGCTACACCTTC
TRBV9,TRBJ2-5,-,-,CASSVTGQETQYF,TGTGCCAGCAGCGTAACAGGGCAAGAGACCCAGTACTTC
TRBV18,TRBJ1-5,few,-,CASSLGLNQPQHF,TGTGCCAGCTCCTTGGGTCTCAATCAGCCCCAGCATTTT
TRBV12-3/TRBV12-4,TRBJ2-2,-,TRBD2,CASSLTSSWELFF,TGTGCCAGCAGTTTGACTAGCTCGTGGGAGCTGTTTTTT
TRBV5-5,TRBJ1-2,-,TRBD1,CASSLAGGDYGYTF,TGTGCCAGCAGCTTGGCAGGGGGCGACTATGGCTACACCTTC